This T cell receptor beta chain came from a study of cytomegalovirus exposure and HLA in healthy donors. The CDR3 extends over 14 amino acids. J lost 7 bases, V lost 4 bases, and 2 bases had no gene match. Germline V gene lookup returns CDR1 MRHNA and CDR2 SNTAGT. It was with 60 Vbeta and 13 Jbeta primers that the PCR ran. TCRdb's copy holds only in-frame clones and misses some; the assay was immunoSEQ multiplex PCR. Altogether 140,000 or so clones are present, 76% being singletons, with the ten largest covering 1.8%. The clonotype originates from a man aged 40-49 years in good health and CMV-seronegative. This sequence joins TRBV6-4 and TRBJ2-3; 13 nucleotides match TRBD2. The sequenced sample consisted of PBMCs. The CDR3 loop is CASSVGLAGHTQYF. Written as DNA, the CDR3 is TGTGCCAGCAGTGTGGGACTAGCGGGACATACGCAGTATTTT.